These 10 T cell receptor beta chains originate from one sample sequenced in a study of post-analysis software for immune sequencing data. The library was made from cDNA and included unique molecular identifiers. TCRdb re-derived calls from the PCR reads in MiXCR, one entry per CDR3 protein. Of about 500,000 distinct CDR3 sequences listed, 40% to 55% are singletons. No antigen has been assigned to these receptors. Study-wide findings and caveats: The study found TRBV5-6, TRBV5-1 and TRBV20-1 among four to six TRBV segments more frequent in patients than controls.

The sample consisted of blood. These receptors were taken from a girl aged 5 to 17 with multiple sclerosis.

This chain joins TRBV10-3 and TRBJ2-5, with D perhaps being TRBD1 or TRBD2 (9 bases each). The CDR3 totals 21 residues. Germline V gene sequence: CDR1 ENHRY, CDR2 SYGVKD. V was pared by 8 bases and J by 1 base, with 35 bases between. The CDR3 region is CAIRGAPGQGSAGGFQETQYF. CDR3 coding DNA: TGTGCCATCCGGGGCGCGCCGGGACAGGGCTCAGCGGGAGGTTTCCAAGAGACCCAGTACTTC.

V is TRBV4-1 and J is TRBJ2-3, with 7 bases matching TRBD2. The trim removed 5 bases at V and 5 bases at J, leaving 7 bases unmatched. The germline CDR1 and CDR2 sequences are MGHRA and YSYEKL. CDR3 length: 14 residues. DNA for the CDR3: TGCGCCAGCAGCGAGGGGAGGGCCTTAGATACGCAGTATTTT. Translation gives CASSEGRALDTQYF.

V is TRBV20-1 and J is TRBJ1-6, with D possibly being TRBD1 (6 bases). CDR3 length: 16 amino acids. CDR1 DFQATT and CDR2 SNEGSKA come from the germline V gene (reference sequence). Trimming shortened V by 5 bases and J by 0 bases, and 14 bases separated the two germline ends. Written as DNA, the CDR3 is TGCAGTGCTGCCGCGGGGGCGAGCTCCTATAATTCACCCCTCCACTTT. Encoded protein: CSAAAGASSYNSPLHF.

The chain links TRBV5-1 to TRBJ2-1; D uncertain. CDR3 length: 15 amino acids. Germline V gene sequence: CDR1 SGHRS, CDR2 YFSETQ. V lost 0 bases, J lost 5 bases, and 12 bases lay in between. The CDR3 DNA reads TGCGCCAGCAGCTTGGTAGGGATTCGCCACAATGAGCAGTTCTTC. This codes for CASSLVGIRHNEQFF.

The V and J genes are TRBV6-6 and TRBJ2-4, with D possibly being TRBD2 (5 bases). The last part of the DNA fits TRBJ2-7 better; the J call may be wrong. The CDR3 extends over 15 amino acids. Per germline, CDR1 MNHNY and CDR2 SVGAGI (reference sequence). CDR3 in amino acids: CASRLGWLDTYEQYF. The CDR3, as DNA: TGTGCCAGCAGACTAGGGTGGTTGGATACTTACGAGCAGTACTTC.

The chain has TRBV5-1 and TRBJ1-1; 12 nucleotides line up with TRBD1. The CDR3 is 17 residues long. Germline loops: CDR1 SGHRS, CDR2 YFSETQ. V shed 3 bases, J shed 0 bases, and the junction held 6 bases outside the gene matches. The CDR3 nucleotides read TGCGCCAGCAGCTCATCCGGGACAGGGGGCTTGAACACTGAAGCTTTCTTT. It yields the protein CASSSSGTGGLNTEAFF.

This clonotype was detected a few times. Germline and junction disagree at one end, which may indicate a read error. The chain combines TRBV7-7 with TRBJ2-5; 10 nucleotides line up with TRBD1. The CDR3 is 14 amino acids. CDR1 and CDR2 (germline): SSHAT, FNYEAQ (reference sequence). CDR3 region: CASSRDRGRETQYF. The CDR3 DNA reads as TGTGCTAGCAGCCGCGACAGGGGGCGAGAGACCCAGTACTTC.

V is TRBV28 and J is TRBJ1-6; 8 positions agree with TRBD1. The junction had 0 bases not matched to a gene; V was cut back by 2 bases and J by 9 bases. This CDR3 is 13 amino acids long. Germline CDR1 is MDHEN and CDR2 is SYDVKM. The CDR3 sequence is CASSLDRGSPLHF. CDR3 in DNA: TGTGCCAGCAGTTTAGACAGGGGTTCACCCCTCCACTTT.

The V and J genes are TRBV20-1 and TRBJ2-7; 7 bases fit TRBD2. Germline V lookup: CDR1 DFQATT, CDR2 SNEGSKA (reference sequence). This CDR3 is 13 amino acids long. Trimming cost V 3 bases and J 1 base; bases outside gene matches: 3. The CDR3 is CSASGGRSYEQYF. In DNA form, the CDR3 reads TGCAGTGCTAGCGGGGGGAGGTCCTACGAGCAGTACTTC.

The V call is TRBV7-3, the J call TRBJ2-7; a possible D gene is TRBD1 (6 bases). The DNA matches TRBJ2-5 better at its end, which makes the J call doubtful. Germline V gene data show CDR1 as SGHTA and CDR2 as FQGTGA. There are 15 residues in the CDR3. The CDR3 region is CASSNEQGSFGTQYF. CDR3 coding DNA: TGTGCCAGCTCGAATGAGCAGGGGAGTTTTGGGACCCAGTACTTC.